This T cell receptor beta chain came from a study of cytomegalovirus exposure and HLA in healthy donors. The CDR3 is made up of 15 amino acids. The V and J ends lost 3 bases and 8 bases, in that order; junction bases with no gene match: 6. Germline loops: CDR1 MNHEY, CDR2 SMNVEV (reference sequence). It was with 60 Vbeta and 13 Jbeta primers that the PCR ran. The assay was immunoSEQ multiplex PCR, and TCRdb's table has in-frame clones only and misses some. The table has around 150,000 clones, 70% to 85% seen once; the top ten hold 1.4%. This sequence was found in a male donor in good health and CMV-seronegative. J is TRBJ2-1 and V is TRBV27, with 11 nucleotides matching TRBD2. The material sequenced was PBMCs. The CDR3 DNA reads as TGTGCCAGCAGTTTGTTTAGCGGGAGGGCGGATGAGCAGTTCTTC. Translation gives CASSLFSGRADEQFF.